The sequence of this T cell receptor beta chain was determined in a study of OX40 agonist ivuxolimab in advanced cancers. Some clones are missing from TCRdb's copy, which holds only in-frame ones; the method was immunoSEQ multiplex PCR. Of fewer than 90,000 clones in the sample, 85% to 90% were seen once. With regard to this clone: Antigen specificity is unknown.

Germline V gene lookup returns CDR1 SGHRS and CDR2 YFSETQ. The V and J ends lost 4 bases and 6 bases respectively, with 17 bases between them. The CDR3 spans 15 residues. Study results and caveats: Several nonresponders also turned out to have low normalized T-cell clonal expansion. Expanded clones tended on average to be more numerous among CD8+ T cells than CD4+.

The sampling schedule covered blood at baseline, cycle 4 day 1, and cycle 7 day 1. The material was CD4+ or CD8+ T cells sorted from blood, obtained in a trial of the OX40 agonist ivuxolimab. This TCR was sampled from an adult with an advanced solid tumor such as melanoma, head and neck, liver or kidney cancer. The chain recombines TRBV5-1 with TRBJ2-1, with D perhaps matching TRBD1 (6 bases). CDR3 loop: CASSARDRPPNEQFF. CDR3 DNA: TGCGCCAGCAGCGCCCGAGACAGGCCCCCCAATGAGCAGTTCTTC.